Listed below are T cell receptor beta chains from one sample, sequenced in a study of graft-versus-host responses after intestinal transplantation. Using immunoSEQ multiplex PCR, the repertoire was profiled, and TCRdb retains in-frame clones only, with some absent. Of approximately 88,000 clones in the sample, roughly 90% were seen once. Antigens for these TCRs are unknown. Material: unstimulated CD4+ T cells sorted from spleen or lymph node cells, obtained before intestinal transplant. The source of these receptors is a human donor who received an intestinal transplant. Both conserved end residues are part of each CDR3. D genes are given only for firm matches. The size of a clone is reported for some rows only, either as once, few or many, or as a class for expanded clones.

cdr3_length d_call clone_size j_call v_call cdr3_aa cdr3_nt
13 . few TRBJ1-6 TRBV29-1 CSVRSSYNSPLHF TGCAGCGTTCGGAGCTCCTATAATTCACCCCTCCACTTT
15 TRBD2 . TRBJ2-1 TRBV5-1 CASSLTSGGYNEQFF TGCGCCAGCAGCTTAACTAGCGGGGGATACAATGAGCAGTTCTTC
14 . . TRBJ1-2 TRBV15 CATSRRGQYYGYTF TGTGCCACCAGCAGGAGGGGACAATACTATGGCTACACCTTC
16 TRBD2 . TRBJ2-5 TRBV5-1 CASSLGRSGGPETQYF TGCGCCAGCAGCTTGGGGCGGTCGGGGGGGCCGGAGACCCAGTACTTC
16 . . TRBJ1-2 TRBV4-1 CASSQERWGEGYGYTF TGCGCCAGCAGCCAAGAACGGTGGGGAGAGGGCTATGGCTACACCTTC
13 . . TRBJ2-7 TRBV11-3 CASSLAGSYEQYF TGTGCCAGCAGCTTAGCGGGGTCCTACGAGCAGTACTTC
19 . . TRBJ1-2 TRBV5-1 CASSLGIGQFRVANYGYTF TGCGCCAGCAGCTTGGGAATAGGACAATTCCGTGTCGCTAACTATGGCTACACCTTC
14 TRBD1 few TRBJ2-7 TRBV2 CASSEQGVSYEQYF TGTGCCAGCAGTGAACAGGGGGTATCCTACGAGCAGTACTTC
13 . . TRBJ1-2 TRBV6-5 CASSTPQGYGYTF TGTGCCAGCAGTACGCCGCAGGGCTATGGCTACACCTTC
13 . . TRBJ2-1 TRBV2 CAGVPDAYNEQFF TGTGCCGGAGTTCCCGATGCCTACAATGAGCAGTTCTTC
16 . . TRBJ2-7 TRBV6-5 CASSYVPGHRTPEQYF TGTGCCAGCAGTTACGTACCGGGACACCGGACCCCCGAGCAGTACTTC
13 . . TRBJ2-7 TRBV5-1 CASSLGLGDEQYF TGCGCCAGCAGCCTGGGCCTCGGGGACGAGCAGTACTTC
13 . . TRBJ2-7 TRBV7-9 CASRGDISYEQYF TGTGCCAGCAGGGGGGACATTTCCTACGAGCAGTACTTC
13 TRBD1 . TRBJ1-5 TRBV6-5 CASSYTGGQPQHF TGTGCCAGCAGTTACACAGGGGGTCAGCCCCAGCATTTT
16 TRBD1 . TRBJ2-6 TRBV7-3 CASAISGGTGANVLTF TGTGCCAGCGCAATTTCAGGGGGCACTGGGGCCAACGTCCTGACTTTC
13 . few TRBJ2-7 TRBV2 CASLGGPFYEQYF TGTGCCAGCTTGGGGGGGCCCTTCTACGAGCAGTACTTC
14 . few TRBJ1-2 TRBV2 CASRTRTGRDGYTF TGTGCCAGCAGGACACGGACGGGAAGGGATGGCTACACCTTC
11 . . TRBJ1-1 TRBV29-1 CSVEGGTEAFF TGCAGCGTTGAGGGGGGCACTGAAGCTTTCTTT
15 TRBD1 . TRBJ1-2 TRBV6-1 CASSGPRDRGSGYTF TGTGCCAGCAGTGGGCCCCGGGACAGGGGGTCCGGCTACACCTTC
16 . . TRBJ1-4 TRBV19 CASSPRGKATNEKLFF TGTGCCAGTAGTCCCAGGGGCAAAGCAACTAATGAAAAACTGTTTTTT
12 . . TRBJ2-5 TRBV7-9 CASSLPGETQYF TGTGCCAGCAGCCTCCCCGGGGAGACCCAGTACTTC
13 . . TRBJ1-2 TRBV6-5 CASTRGVNYGYTF TGTGCCAGCACCCGCGGGGTGAACTATGGCTACACCTTC
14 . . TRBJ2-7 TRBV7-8 CASSLAGGGYEQYF TGTGCCAGCAGCTTAGCTGGGGGCGGTTACGAGCAGTACTTC
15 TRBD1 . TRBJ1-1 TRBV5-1 CASNPRPDRDAEAFF TGCGCCAGCAACCCCCGACCCGACAGGGACGCTGAAGCTTTCTTT
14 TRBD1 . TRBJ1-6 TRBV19 CASRARDRNSPLHF TGTGCCAGTAGGGCCCGGGACAGGAATTCACCCCTCCACTTT
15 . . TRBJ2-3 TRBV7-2 CASSSRPGPADTQYF TGTGCCAGCAGCTCCCGCCCGGGTCCGGCAGATACGCAGTATTTT
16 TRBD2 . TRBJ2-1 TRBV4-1 CASSRVTSGGWNEQFF TGCGCCAGCAGCCGCGTTACTAGCGGGGGGTGGAATGAGCAGTTCTTC
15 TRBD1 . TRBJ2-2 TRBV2 CASRQQTGDTGELFF TGTGCCAGCAGACAACAGACAGGGGACACCGGGGAGCTGTTTTTT
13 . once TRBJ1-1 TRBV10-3 CATSGETNTEAFF TGTGCCACCTCGGGGGAGACGAACACTGAAGCTTTCTTT
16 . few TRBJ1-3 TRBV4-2 CASSPTRGRAGNTIYF TGTGCCAGCAGCCCAACCCGCGGCAGGGCTGGAAACACCATATATTTT
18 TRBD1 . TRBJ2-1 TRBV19 CASSTTNPEDRHYNEQFF TGTGCCAGTAGTACTACCAACCCGGAGGACAGGCATTACAATGAGCAGTTCTTC
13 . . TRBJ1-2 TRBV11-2 CASSPGGAGGYTF TGTGCCAGCAGCCCCGGGGGGGCAGGGGGCTACACCTTC
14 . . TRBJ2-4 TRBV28 CASSSGGPPNIQYF TGTGCCAGCAGTTCGGGGGGCCCCCCAAACATTCAGTACTTC
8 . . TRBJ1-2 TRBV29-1 CSADGYTF TGCAGCGCGGATGGCTACACCTTC
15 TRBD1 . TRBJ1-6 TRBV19 CASSMRGQGGSPLHF TGTGCCAGTAGTATGCGGGGACAGGGAGGATCACCCCTCCACTTT
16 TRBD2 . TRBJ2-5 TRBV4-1 CASSQQTSGGGETQYF TGCGCCAGCAGCCAACAGACTAGCGGGGGGGGAGAGACCCAGTACTTC
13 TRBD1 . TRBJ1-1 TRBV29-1 CSVGNSGGTEAFF TGCAGCGTTGGGAACTCAGGGGGCACTGAAGCTTTCTTT
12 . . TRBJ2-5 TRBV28 CASRESEETQYF TGTGCCAGCAGAGAGAGCGAGGAGACCCAGTACTTC
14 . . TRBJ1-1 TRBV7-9 CASSVRTANTEAFF TGTGCCAGCAGCGTACGCACAGCGAACACTGAAGCTTTCTTT
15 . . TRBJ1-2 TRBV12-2 CASRSHMGGAYGYTF TGTGCAAGTCGCTCACATATGGGGGGGGCCTATGGCTACACCTTC
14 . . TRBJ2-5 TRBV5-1 CASSPRLVGETQYF TGCGCCAGCAGCCCCCGACTAGTTGGGGAGACCCAGTACTTC
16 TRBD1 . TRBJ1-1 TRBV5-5 CASSPTGEWANTEAFF TGTGCCAGCAGCCCGACAGGGGAATGGGCAAACACTGAAGCTTTCTTT
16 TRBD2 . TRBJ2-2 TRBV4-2 CASSQERGAGTGELFF TGTGCCAGCAGCCAAGAGCGGGGGGCGGGGACCGGGGAGCTGTTTTTT
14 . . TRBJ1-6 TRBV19 CASTRTADNSPLHF TGTGCCAGTACCCGGACAGCCGATAATTCACCCCTCCACTTT
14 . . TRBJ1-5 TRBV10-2 CASSESGGQQPQHF TGCGCCAGCAGTGAGTCGGGTGGGCAGCAGCCCCAGCATTTT
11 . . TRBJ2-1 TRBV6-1 CASSPDTEQFF TGTGCCAGCAGCCCAGACACTGAGCAGTTCTTC
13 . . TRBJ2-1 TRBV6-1 CASSGREYNEQFF TGTGCCAGCAGTGGTCGAGAGTACAATGAGCAGTTCTTC
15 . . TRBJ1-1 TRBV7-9 CASRSRSGGRGEAFF TGTGCCAGCAGATCAAGGTCCGGGGGAAGGGGTGAAGCTTTCTTT
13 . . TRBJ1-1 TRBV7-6 CASSLQLNTEAFF TGTGCCAGCAGCCTACAGTTGAACACTGAAGCTTTCTTT
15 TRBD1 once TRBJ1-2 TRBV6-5 CASSSTGTVAYGYTF TGTGCCAGCAGTTCGACCGGGACAGTAGCCTATGGCTACACCTTC
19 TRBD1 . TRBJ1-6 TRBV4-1 CASSPRTGRQSSYNSPLHF TGCGCCAGCAGCCCCCGGACAGGCCGCCAGAGCTCCTATAATTCACCCCTCCACTTT
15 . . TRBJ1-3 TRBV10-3 CAISPGHNSGNTIYF TGTGCCATCAGCCCGGGACATAACTCTGGAAACACCATATATTTT
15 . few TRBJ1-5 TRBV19 CATSGDKWRYQPQHF TGTGCCACCTCAGGGGATAAGTGGAGGTATCAGCCCCAGCATTTT
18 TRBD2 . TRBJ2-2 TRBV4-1 CASSRGTSGGANTGELFF TGCGCCAGCAGCCGAGGGACTAGCGGGGGGGCAAACACCGGGGAGCTGTTTTTT